This T cell receptor (beta chain) is drawn from a study of cytomegalovirus exposure and HLA in healthy donors (dated by TCRdb to the late 2010s). Regarding the study in general: According to a later analysis, one platform produced both the 110 or so validation repertoires and the 670 or so repertoires of the first cohort. The study aimed to test whether cataloging public T cell receptors could reveal signatures of past pathogen exposure. Besides the first cohort of 500 to 700 subjects, a separate validation cohort made up of some 110 different subjects was used. To predict cytomegalovirus infection status, the study brought together high-throughput TCR immunosequencing, statistical association of individual TCRs with disease status, and machine learning. Findings and caveats that apply to the study as a whole: A few of the identified cytomegalovirus-associated TCR beta chains were confirmed in vitro to be specific for cytomegalovirus antigens. Of the cluster scores, roughly 95% were above 0 in a later analysis, which found that TCRs clustered in the first cohort also tended to co-occur in the 95 to 150 validation repertoires. Most TCR sequences were seen in very few donors, while some public TCRs were found in many individuals. The classifier was reported to diagnose cytomegalovirus status with high specificity and sensitivity in both the original and validation cohorts. A later analysis lacked HLA typing for the validation cohort, so it scored co-occurrence in that cohort across all 120 or so repertoires. According to the authors, the approach could potentially be generalized to other disease states and immunological phenotypes. The study listed approximately 150 TCR beta chains as associated with cytomegalovirus.

As encoded in the germline V gene, CDR1 is MNHEY while CDR2 is SVGAGI. V is pared back by 7 bases and J by 0 bases, with 12 bases lying between the germline termini. From its cysteine to its phenylalanine, the CDR3 spans 15 amino acids. Only the CDR3 part of the read is kept: 45 bases, read in frame from the first base. The donors belonged to the validation cohort of about 120 subjects, which was separate from the roughly 670-subject first cohort. In the case of this clone: Its antigen is not yet known. No quality values exist for individual bases; no much larger clone is one base distant.

Libraries were prepared through the immunoSEQ multiplex PCR assay. Under the source paper's analysis protocol: A statistical classification framework was developed to diagnose cytomegalovirus status using the catalog of TCR beta chain sequences. TCRdb's version of the immuneACCESS table is confined to in-frame rearrangements and falls short of the full clone set. An unresolved V gene accounts for under half of the shortfall where checked; the remainder is of unknown origin. V, J and clone size are those of that table, while D and trimming were read from the DNA. In this sample the table shows a few hundred thousand clones, around 90% of which occur a single time. The ten largest clones represent 0.37% of the sample.

This TCR came from a woman between 18 and 30 years old in good health and CMV-seronegative. Sequencing was performed on PBMCs. In this chain, TRBV6-5 is recombined with TRBJ1-4, and perhaps TRBD1 as D gene, on 5 matching bases. The CDR3 region has the sequence CASTRDSATNEKLFF. The nucleotides are TGTGCCAGCACCAGAGACAGTGCAACTAATGAAAAACTGTTTTTT.